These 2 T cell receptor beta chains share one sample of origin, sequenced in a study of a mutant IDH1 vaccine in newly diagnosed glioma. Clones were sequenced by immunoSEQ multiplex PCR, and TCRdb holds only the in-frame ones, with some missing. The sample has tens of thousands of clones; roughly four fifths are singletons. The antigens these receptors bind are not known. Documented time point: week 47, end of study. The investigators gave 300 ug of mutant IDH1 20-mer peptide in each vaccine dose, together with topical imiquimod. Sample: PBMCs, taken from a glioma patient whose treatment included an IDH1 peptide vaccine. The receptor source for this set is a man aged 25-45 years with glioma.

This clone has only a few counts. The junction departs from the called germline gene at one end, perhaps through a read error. The CDR3 protein is CASSIPPNAEAFF. In DNA form, the CDR3 reads TGTGCCAGTAGTATACCCCCGAACGCTGAAGCTTTCTTT. V is TRBV19 and J is TRBJ1-1; no clear D. The CDR3 has 13 amino acids. Germline V gene lookup returns CDR1 LNHDA and CDR2 SQIVND (reference sequence).

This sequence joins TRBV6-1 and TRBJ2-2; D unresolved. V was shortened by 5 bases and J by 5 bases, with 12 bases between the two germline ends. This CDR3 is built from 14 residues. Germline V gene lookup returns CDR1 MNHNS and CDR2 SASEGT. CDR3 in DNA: TGTGCCAGCAGTATAGGCTGGGGTACCGGGGAGCTGTTTTTT. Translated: CASSIGWGTGELFF.